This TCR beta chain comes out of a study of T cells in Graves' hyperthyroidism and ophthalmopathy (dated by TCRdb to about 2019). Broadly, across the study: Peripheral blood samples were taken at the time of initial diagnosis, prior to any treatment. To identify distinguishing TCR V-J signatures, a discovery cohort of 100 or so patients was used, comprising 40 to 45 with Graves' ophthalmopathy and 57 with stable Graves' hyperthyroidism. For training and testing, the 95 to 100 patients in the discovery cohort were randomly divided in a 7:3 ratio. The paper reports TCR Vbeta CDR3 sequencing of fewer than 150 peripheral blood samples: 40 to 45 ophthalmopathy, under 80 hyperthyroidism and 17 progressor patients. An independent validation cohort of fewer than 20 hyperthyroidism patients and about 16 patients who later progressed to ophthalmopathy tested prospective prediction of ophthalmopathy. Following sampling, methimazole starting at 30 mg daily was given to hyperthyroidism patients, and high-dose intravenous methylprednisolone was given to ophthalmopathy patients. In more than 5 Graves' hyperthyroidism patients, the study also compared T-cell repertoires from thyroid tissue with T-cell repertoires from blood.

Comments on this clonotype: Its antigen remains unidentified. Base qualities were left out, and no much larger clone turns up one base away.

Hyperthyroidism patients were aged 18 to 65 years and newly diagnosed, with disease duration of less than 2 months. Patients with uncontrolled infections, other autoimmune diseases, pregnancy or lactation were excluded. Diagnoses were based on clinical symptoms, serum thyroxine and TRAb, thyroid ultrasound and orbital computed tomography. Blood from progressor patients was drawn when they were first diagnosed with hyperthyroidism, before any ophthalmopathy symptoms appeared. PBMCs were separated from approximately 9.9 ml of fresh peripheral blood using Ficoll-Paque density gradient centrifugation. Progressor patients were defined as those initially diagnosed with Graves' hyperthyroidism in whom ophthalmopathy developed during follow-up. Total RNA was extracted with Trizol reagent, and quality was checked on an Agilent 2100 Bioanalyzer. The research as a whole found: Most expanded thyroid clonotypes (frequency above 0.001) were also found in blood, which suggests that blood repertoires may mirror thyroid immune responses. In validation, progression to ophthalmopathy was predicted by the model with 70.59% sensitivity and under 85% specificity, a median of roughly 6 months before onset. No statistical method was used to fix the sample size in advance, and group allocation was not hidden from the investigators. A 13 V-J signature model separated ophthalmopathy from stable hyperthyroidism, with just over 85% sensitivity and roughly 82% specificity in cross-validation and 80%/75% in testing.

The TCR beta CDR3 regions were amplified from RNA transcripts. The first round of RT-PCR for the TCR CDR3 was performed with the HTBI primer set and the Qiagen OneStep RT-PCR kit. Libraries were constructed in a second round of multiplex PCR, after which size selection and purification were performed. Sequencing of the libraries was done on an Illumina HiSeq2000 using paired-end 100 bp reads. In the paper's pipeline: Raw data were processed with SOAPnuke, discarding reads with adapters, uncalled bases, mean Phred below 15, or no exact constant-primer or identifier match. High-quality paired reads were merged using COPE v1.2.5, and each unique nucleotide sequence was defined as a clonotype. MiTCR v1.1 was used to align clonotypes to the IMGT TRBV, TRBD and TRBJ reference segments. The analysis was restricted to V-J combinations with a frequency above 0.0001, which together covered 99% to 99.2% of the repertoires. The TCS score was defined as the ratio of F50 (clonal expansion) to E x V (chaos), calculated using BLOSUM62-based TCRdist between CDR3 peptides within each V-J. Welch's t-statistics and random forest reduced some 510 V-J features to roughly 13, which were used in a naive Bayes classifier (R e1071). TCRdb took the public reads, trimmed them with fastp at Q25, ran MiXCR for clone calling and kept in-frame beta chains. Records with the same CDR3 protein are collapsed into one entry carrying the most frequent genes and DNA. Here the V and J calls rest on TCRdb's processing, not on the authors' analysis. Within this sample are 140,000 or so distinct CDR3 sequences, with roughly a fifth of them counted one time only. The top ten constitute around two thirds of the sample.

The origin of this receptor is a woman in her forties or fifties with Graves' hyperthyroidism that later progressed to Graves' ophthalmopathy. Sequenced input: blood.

This receptor carries the CDR3 CASSLVSTSYEQYF. The bases read TGTGCCAGCAGCTTAGTTTCGACTAGCTACGAGCAGTACTTC. The chain is encoded by TRBV7-6 joined to TRBJ2-7; TRBD2 is a possible D gene, resting on 6 matching bases. V is clipped by 1 base and J by 3 bases, and the sequence between their germline boundaries is 10 bases long. The germline V gene yields SGHVS for CDR1 and FNYEAQ for CDR2. The CDR3 holds 14 amino acids from the cysteine to the phenylalanine. Only the CDR3 part of the read is kept: 42 bases, read in frame from the first base.